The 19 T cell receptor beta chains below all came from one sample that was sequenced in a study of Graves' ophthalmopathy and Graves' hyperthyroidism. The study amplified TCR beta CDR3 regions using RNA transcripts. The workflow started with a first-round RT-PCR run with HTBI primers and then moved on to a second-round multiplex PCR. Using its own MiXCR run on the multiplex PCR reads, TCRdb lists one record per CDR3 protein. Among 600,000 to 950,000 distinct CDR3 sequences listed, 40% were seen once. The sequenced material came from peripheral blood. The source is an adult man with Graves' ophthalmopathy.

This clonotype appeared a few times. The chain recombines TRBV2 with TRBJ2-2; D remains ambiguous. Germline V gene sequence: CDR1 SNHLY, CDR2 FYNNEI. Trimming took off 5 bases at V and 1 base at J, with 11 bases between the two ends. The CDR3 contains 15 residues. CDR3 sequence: CASSPSWRNTGELFF. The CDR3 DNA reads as TGTGCCAGCAGTCCTAGTTGGCGGAACACCGGGGAGCTGTTTTTT.

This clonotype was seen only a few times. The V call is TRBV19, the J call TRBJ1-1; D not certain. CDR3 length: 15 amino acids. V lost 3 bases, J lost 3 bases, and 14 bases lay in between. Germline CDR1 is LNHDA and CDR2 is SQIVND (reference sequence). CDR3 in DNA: TGTGCCAGTAGTATTAGTAGGGCCGGGTACACTGAAGCTTTCTTT. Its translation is CASSISRAGYTEAFF.

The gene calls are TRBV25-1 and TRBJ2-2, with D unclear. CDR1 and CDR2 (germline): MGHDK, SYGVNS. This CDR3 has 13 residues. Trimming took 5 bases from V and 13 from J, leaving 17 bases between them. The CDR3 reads CASSQRLLGRLFF. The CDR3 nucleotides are TGTGCCAGCAGTCAACGTCTCCTCGGTCGGCTGTTTTTT.

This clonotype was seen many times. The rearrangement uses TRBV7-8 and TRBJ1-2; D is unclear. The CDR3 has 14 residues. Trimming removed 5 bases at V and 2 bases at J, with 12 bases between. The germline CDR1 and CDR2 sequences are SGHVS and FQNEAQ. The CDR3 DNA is TGTGCCAGCAGCCCCTATGTCGGAAACTATGGCTACACCTTC. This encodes CASSPYVGNYGYTF.

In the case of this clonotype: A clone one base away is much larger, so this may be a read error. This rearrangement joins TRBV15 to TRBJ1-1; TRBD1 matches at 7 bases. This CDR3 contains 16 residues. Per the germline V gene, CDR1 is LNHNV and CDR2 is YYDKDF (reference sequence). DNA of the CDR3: TGTGCCACCAGCGGGTTCTTACAGGGGCGAGGGACTGAAGCTCTCTTT. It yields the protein CATSGFLQGRGTEALF. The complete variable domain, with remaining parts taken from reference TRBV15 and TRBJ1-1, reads DAMVIQNPRYQVTQFGKPVTLSCSQTLNHNVMYWYQQKSSQAPKLLFHYYDKDFNNEADTPDNFQSRRPNTSFCFLDIRSPGLGDTAMYLCATSGFLQGRGTEALFGQGTRLTVV.

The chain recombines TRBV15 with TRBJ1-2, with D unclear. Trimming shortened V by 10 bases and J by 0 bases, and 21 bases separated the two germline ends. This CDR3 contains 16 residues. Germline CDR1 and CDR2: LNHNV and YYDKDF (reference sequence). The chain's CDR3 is CASSSARGPANYGYTF. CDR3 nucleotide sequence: TGTGCCAGCAGTTCCGCCCGTGGCCCAGCTAACTATGGCTACACCTTC.

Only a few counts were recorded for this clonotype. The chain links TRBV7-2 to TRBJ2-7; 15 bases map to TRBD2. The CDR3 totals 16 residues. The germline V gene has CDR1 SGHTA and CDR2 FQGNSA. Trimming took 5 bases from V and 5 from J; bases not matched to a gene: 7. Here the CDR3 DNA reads TGTGCCAGCAGCCCTAGGGGACTAGCGGGAGGAAACGAGCAGTACTTC. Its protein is CASSPRGLAGGNEQYF.

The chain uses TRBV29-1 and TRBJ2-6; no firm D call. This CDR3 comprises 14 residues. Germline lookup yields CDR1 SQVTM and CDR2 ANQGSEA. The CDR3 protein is CSYSIQSGANVLTF. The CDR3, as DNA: TGCAGTTACTCGATACAGTCTGGGGCCAACGTCCTGACTTTC. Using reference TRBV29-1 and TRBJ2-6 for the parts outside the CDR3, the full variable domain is SAVISQKPSRDICQRGTSLTIQCQVDSQVTMMFWYRQQPGQSLTLIATANQGSEATYESGFVIDKFPISRPNLTFSTLTVSNMSPEDSSIYLCSYSIQSGANVLTFGAGSRLTVL.

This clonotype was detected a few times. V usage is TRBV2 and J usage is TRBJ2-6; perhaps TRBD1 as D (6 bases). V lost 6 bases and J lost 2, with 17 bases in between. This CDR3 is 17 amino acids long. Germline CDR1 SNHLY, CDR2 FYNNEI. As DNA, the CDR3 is TGTGCCAGCAGACGGAGGACAGATAGGACTGGGGCCAACGTCCTGACTTTC. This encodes CASRRRTDRTGANVLTF. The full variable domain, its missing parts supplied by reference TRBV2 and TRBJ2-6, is EPEVTQTPSHQVTQMGQEVILRCVPISNHLYFYWYRQILGQKVEFLVSFYNNEISEKSEIFDDQFSVERPDGSNFTLKIRSTKLEDSAMYFCASRRRTDRTGANVLTFGAGSRLTVL.

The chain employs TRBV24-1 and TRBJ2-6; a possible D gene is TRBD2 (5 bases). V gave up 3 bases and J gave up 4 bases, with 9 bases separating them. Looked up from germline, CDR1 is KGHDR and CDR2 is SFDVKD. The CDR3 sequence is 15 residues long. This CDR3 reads CATSDRGSGANVLTF. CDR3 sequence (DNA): TGTGCCACCAGTGATCGCGGGTCCGGGGCCAACGTCCTGACTTTC.

DNA for the CDR3: TGTGCCAGCAGCTTCGGGGGAACTTCATATGAAAAACTGTTTTTT. Protein: CASSFGGTSYEKLFF. The chain combines TRBV7-9 with TRBJ1-4, with a tentative D call TRBD1 (5 bases). This CDR3 region has 15 residues. Trimming stripped 3 bases from V and 6 bases from J, with 14 bases between. CDR1 is SEHNR, CDR2 FQNEAQ, per germline (reference sequence).

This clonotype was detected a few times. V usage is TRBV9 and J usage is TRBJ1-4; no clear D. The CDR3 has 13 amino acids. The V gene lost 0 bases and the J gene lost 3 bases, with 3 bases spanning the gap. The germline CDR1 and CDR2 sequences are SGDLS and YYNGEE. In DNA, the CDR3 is TGTGCCAGCAGCGTAGTCCCTAATGAAAAACTGTTTTTT. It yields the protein CASSVVPNEKLFF.

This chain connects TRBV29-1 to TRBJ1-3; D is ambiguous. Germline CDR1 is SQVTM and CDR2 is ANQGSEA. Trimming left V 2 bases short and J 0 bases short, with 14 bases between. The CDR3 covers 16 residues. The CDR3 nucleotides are TGCAGCGTTGAATGGCTAGCCGGGGACTCTGGAAACACCATATATTTT. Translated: CSVEWLAGDSGNTIYF.

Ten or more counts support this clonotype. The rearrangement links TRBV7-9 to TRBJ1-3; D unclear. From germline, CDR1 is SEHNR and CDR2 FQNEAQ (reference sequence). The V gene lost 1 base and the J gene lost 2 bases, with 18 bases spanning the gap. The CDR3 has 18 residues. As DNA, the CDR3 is TGTGCCAGCAGCTTAGACCGATACACGACCCGGACTGGAAACACCATATATTTT. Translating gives CASSLDRYTTRTGNTIYF. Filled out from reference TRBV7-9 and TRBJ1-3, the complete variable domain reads DTGVSQNPRHKITKRGQNVTFRCDPISEHNRLYWYRQTLGQGPEFLTYFQNEAQLEKSRLLSDRFSAERPKGSFSTLEIQRTEQGDSAMYLCASSLDRYTTRTGNTIYFGEGSWLTVV.

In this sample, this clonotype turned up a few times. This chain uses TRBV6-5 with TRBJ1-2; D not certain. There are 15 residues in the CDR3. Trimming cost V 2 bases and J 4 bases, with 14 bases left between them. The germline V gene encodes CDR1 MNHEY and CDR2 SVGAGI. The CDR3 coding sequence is TGTGCCAGCAGTTACGGTCGAGATACGGGCTATGGCTACACCTTC. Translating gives CASSYGRDTGYGYTF.

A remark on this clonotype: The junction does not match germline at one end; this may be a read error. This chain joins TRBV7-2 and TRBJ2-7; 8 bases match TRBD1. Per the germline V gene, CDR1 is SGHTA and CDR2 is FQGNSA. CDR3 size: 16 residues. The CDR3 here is CASSLAQGQGAYGQYF. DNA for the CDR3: TGTGCCAGCAGCTTAGCCCAAGGACAGGGCGCCTACGGGCAGTACTTC. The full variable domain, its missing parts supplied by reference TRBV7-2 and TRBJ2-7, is GAGVSQSPSNKVTEKGKDVELRCDPISGHTALYWYRQSLGQGLEFLIYFQGNSAPDKSGLPSDRFSAERTGGSVSTLTIQRTQQEDSAVYLCASSLAQGQGAYGQYFGPGTRLTVT.

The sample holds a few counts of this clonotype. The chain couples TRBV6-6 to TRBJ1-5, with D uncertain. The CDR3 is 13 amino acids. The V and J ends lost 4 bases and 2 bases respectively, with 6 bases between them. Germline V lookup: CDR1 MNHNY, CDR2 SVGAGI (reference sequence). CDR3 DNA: TGTGCCAGCAGTTGGCTCGGCAATCAGCCCCAGCATTTT. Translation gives CASSWLGNQPQHF.

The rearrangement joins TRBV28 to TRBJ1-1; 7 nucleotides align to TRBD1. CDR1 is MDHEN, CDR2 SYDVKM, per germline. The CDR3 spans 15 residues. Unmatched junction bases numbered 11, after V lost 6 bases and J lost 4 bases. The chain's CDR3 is CASRRQGGLGTEAFF. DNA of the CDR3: TGTGCCAGCAGAAGACAGGGCGGGTTAGGCACTGAAGCTTTCTTT.

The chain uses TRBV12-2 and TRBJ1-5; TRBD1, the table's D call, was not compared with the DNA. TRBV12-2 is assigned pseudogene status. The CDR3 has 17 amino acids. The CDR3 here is CASRLGISGGSNQPQHF. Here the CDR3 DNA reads TGTGCAAGTCGCTTAGGCATTTCAGGGGGGAGCAATCAGCCCCAGCATTTT.